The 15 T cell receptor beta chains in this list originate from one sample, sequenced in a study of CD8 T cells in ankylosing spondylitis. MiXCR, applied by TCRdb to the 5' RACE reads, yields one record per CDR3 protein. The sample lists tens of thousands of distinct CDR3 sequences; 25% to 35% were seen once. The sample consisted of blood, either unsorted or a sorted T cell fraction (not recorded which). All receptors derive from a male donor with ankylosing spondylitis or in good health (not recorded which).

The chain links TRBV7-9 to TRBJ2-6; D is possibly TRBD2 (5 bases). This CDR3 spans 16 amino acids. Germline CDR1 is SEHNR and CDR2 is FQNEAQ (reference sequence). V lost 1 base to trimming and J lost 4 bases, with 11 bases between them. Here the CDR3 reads CASSLELGVGANVLTF. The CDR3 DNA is TGTGCCAGCAGCTTAGAACTCGGGGTCGGGGCCAACGTCCTGACTTTC.

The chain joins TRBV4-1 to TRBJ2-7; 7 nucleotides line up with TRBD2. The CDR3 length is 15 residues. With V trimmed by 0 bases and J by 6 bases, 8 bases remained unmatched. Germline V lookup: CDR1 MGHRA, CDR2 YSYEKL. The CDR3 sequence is CASSQDPGRDREQYF. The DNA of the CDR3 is TGCGCCAGCAGCCAAGACCCAGGGAGGGATCGCGAGCAGTACTTC.

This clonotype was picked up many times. Here the CDR3 DNA reads TGTGCCAGCAGTACCCGGACAGGCTCTGGAAACACCATATATTTT. Its protein is CASSTRTGSGNTIYF. The chain joins TRBV12-3 or TRBV12-4 to TRBJ1-3, with TRBD1 matching over 7 bases. This CDR3 contains 15 residues. V dropped 5 bases and J dropped 0; count of bases not matched to a gene: 4.

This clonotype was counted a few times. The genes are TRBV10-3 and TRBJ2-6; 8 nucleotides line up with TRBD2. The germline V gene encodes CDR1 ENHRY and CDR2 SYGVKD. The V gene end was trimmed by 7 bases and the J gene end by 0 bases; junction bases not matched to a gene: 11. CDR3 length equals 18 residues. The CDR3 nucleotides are TGTGCCATCACCGGGGGGGTAGCGGGATTCTCTGGGGCCAACGTCCTGACTTTC. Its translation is CAITGGVAGFSGANVLTF.

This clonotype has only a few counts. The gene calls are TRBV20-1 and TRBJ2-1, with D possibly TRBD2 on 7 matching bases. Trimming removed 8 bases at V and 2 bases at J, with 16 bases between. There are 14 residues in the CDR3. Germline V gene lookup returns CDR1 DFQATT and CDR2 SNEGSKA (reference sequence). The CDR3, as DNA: TGCAGTAACTCTGAGGGGGGGCCCTACAATGAGCAGTTCTTC. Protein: CSNSEGGPYNEQFF.

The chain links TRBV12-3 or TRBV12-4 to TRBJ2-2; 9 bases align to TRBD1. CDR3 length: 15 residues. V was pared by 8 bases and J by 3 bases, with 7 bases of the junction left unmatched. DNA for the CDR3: TGTGCCAGCTCCAATGGGACAGGGTACACCGGGGAGCTGTTTTTT. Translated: CASSNGTGYTGELFF.

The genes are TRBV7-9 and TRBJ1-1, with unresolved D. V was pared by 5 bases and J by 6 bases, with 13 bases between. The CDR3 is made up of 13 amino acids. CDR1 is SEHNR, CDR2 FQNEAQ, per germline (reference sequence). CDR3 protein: CASSLQEWAEAFF. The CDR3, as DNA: TGTGCCAGCAGCCTTCAGGAGTGGGCTGAAGCTTTCTTT.

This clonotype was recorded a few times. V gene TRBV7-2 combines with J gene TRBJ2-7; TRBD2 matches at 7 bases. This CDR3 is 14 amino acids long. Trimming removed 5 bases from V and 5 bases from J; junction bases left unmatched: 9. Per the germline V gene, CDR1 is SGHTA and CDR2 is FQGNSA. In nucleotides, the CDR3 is TGTGCCAGCAGCCTCTGGGGGGGATTCGACGAGCAGTACGTC. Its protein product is CASSLWGGFDEQYV.

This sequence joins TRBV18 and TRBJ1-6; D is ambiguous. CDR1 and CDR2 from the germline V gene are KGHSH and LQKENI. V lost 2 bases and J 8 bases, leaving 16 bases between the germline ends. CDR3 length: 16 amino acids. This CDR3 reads CASSPMARGEDSPLHF. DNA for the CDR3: TGTGCCAGCTCACCAATGGCCCGGGGTGAGGATTCACCCCTCCACTTT.

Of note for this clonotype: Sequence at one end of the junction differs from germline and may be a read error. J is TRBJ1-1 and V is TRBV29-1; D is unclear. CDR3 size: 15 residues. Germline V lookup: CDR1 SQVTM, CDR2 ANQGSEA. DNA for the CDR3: TGCAGCTTTGTTCCCGGAGACGGACTGAACACTGAATCTTTCTTT. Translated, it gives CSFVPGDGLNTESFF.

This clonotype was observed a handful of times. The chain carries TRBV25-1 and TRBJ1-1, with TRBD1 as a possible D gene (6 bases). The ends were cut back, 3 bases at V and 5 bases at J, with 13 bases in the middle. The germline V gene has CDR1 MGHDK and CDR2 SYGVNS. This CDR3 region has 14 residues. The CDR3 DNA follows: TGTGCCAGCAGTGAGGGGGGGGCCTGGACTGAAGCTTTCTTT. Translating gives CASSEGGAWTEAFF.

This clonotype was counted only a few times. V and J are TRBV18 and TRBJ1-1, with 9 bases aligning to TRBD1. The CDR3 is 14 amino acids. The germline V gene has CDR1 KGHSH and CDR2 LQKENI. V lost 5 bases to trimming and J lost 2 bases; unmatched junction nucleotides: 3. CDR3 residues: CASSATGGNTEAFF. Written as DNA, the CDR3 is TGTGCCAGCTCAGCGACAGGGGGAAACACTGAAGCTTTCTTT.

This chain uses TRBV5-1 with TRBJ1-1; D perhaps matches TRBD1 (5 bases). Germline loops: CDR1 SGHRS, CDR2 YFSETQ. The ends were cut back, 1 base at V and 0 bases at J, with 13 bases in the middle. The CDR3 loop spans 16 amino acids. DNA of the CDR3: TGCGCCAGCAGCTTGTACCAGGGTGGATTGAACACTGAAGCTTTCTTT. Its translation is CASSLYQGGLNTEAFF.

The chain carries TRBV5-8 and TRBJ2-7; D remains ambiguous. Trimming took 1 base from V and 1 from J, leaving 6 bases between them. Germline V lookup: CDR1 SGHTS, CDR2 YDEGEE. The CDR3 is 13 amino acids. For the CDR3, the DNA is TGTGCCAGCAGCTTGTGGGTATCCTACGAGCAGTACTTC. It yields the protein CASSLWVSYEQYF.

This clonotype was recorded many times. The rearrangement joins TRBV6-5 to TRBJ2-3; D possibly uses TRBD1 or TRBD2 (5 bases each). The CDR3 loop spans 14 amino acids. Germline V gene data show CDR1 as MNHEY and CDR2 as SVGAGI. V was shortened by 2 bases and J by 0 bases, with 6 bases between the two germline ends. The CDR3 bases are TGTGCCAGCAGTTACGGGGGTAGCACAGATACGCAGTATTTT. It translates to CASSYGGSTDTQYF.